These 26 T cell receptor beta chains originate from one sample sequenced in a study of cytomegalovirus exposure and HLA in healthy donors. PCR amplification relied on 60 Vbeta primers (plus 13 Jbeta primers). Clones were read by immunoSEQ multiplex PCR, and TCRdb kept only the in-frame ones, dropping some. The data show 150,000 to 200,000 clones, about 72% seen once. Sequencing was done on a sample of PBMCs. The receptors were gathered from a human donor in good health.

Note on this clone: The sample holds other DNA sequences that translate to the same CDR3. V usage is TRBV30 and J usage is TRBJ1-4, with 8 bases fitting TRBD1. CDR3 length: 14 amino acids. V gave up 0 bases and J gave up 8 bases; unmatched junction bases: 5. CDR1 and CDR2 (germline): GTSNPN, SVGIG (reference sequence). CDR3 sequence: CAWSVGTGGEKLFF. DNA for the CDR3: TGTGCCTGGAGTGTAGGGACAGGAGGAGAAAAACTGTTTTTT.

Notes on this clone: The CDR3 does not end in the conserved phenylalanine or tryptophan, so this is likely a read error. The gene calls are TRBV19 and TRBJ1-4; D gene uncertain. Germline CDR1 reads LNHDA; CDR2 reads SQIVND (reference sequence). The CDR3 runs 15 residues. V was cut by 5 bases and J by 2 bases, with 12 bases left in between. The DNA for the CDR3 is TGTGCCAGTAGTGAGGTTCCGGGGACTAATGAAAAACTGTTTGTT. This translates into CASSEVPGTNEKLFV.

V usage is TRBV19 and J usage is TRBJ1-1; D not certain. Between the trimmed V and J ends, which lost 1 base and 4 bases, there was a span of 10 bases. CDR1 is LNHDA and CDR2 is SQIVND in the germline V gene (reference sequence). This CDR3 region has 14 residues. CDR3 sequence (DNA): TGTGCCAGTAGTATAGTTCTGGTCGGCACTGAAGCTTTCTTT. Translated: CASSIVLVGTEAFF.

J is TRBJ2-2 and V is TRBV4-2; TRBD2 might be the D (5 bases). The CDR3 has 13 amino acids. V lost 5 bases and J lost 3, with 7 bases in between. Germline V gene lookup returns CDR1 LGHNA and CDR2 YNFKEQ. The CDR3 protein is CASSTRDTGELFF. In DNA form, the CDR3 reads TGTGCCAGCAGCACTAGAGACACCGGGGAGCTGTTTTTT.

This clone was detected only once. V and J are TRBV5-1 and TRBJ1-1; D perhaps matches TRBD1 (6 bases). Germline V gives CDR1 SGHRS, CDR2 YFSETQ. Trimming shortened V by 5 bases and J by 4 bases, and 21 bases separated the two germline ends. The CDR3 is made up of 16 amino acids. The CDR3 DNA is TGCGCCAGCAGACAGACTACAGGGCCGGAGAGCACTGAAGCTTTCTTT. Translated, it gives CASRQTTGPESTEAFF.

CDR3 amino acids: CASSSGAGQGANTQYF. The CDR3 DNA follows: TGCGCCAGCAGCTCGGGTGCGGGACAGGGGGCTAATACGCAGTATTTT. The rearrangement uses TRBV5-1 and TRBJ2-3; the match to TRBD1 covers 12 bases. The length of the CDR3 is 16 residues. V trimming: 3 bases; J trimming: 7 bases; junction bases outside the gene matches: 9. Looked up from germline, CDR1 is SGHRS and CDR2 is YFSETQ.

The chain employs TRBV10-1 and TRBJ1-5; D uncertain. CDR1 is WNHNN and CDR2 is SYGVQD in the germline V gene (reference sequence). The CDR3 sequence is 16 residues long. The V gene lost 0 bases and the J gene lost 3 bases, with 12 bases spanning the gap. In DNA form, the CDR3 reads TGCGCCAGCAGTGAGTCGGCAGGCTACCTCAATCAGCCCCAGCATTTT. Residues: CASSESAGYLNQPQHF.

This rearrangement joins TRBV5-6 to TRBJ1-1, with unresolved D. Germline V lookup: CDR1 SGHDT, CDR2 YYEEEE. V was clipped by 3 bases and J by 4 bases, with 19 bases between them. The CDR3 runs to 16 residues. CDR3 in amino acids: CASSWTENPGGTEAFF. As DNA, the CDR3 is TGTGCCAGCAGCTGGACCGAGAACCCGGGAGGCACTGAAGCTTTCTTT.

This sequence joins TRBV4-1 and TRBJ2-3; 7 bases are a match to TRBD2. The junction had 9 bases not matched to a gene; V was cut back by 4 bases and J by 2 bases. The germline V gene encodes CDR1 MGHRA and CDR2 YSYEKL. The CDR3 covers 16 residues. CDR3 nucleotide sequence: TGCGCCAGCAGCCGCCGCGGGGGTCCCTTCACAGATACGCAGTATTTT. This encodes CASSRRGGPFTDTQYF.

The rearrangement uses TRBV19 and TRBJ2-2; the D gene is possibly TRBD2 (5 bases). The CDR3 length is 16 residues. CDR1 LNHDA and CDR2 SQIVND come from the germline V gene (reference sequence). With 6 bases removed from V and 0 bases from J, the gap between germline ends came to 14 bases. The CDR3 nucleotides read TGTGCCAGTAGGATGGGAGTCAATTCGAACACCGGGGAGCTGTTTTTT. Its protein product is CASRMGVNSNTGELFF.

J is TRBJ2-2 and V is TRBV27, with D unclear. Between the trimmed V and J ends, which lost 2 bases and 6 bases, there was a span of 10 bases. Germline V gives CDR1 MNHEY, CDR2 SMNVEV (reference sequence). CDR3 length: 14 residues. CDR3 in amino acids: CASSLGPFAGELFF. CDR3 DNA: TGTGCCAGCAGTTTAGGGCCTTTCGCCGGGGAGCTGTTTTTT.

V usage is TRBV6-1 and J usage is TRBJ2-7; D is perhaps TRBD1 (5 bases). This CDR3 is built from 14 residues. V gave up 5 bases and J gave up 4 bases, with 15 bases separating them. Germline loops: CDR1 MNHNS, CDR2 SASEGT. CDR3 region: CASSQTTAKYEQYF. The CDR3 coding sequence is TGTGCCAGCAGTCAAACGACAGCCAAGTACGAGCAGTACTTC.

A remark on this clone: The final CDR3 position lacks the conserved phenylalanine or tryptophan, pointing to a likely read error. J is TRBJ2-6 and V is TRBV5-1; D is unresolved. This CDR3 spans 16 amino acids. Germline V gives CDR1 SGHRS, CDR2 YFSETQ. Trimming pared 0 bases from V and 0 bases from J, leaving 7 bases between. DNA for the CDR3: TGCGCCAGCAGCTTGGACGGAGCCTCTGGGGCCAACGTCCTGACTTTG. Protein sequence: CASSLDGASGANVLTL.

The chain has TRBV19 and TRBJ1-2, with TRBD1 matching over 10 bases. Germline V gene data show CDR1 as LNHDA and CDR2 as SQIVND (reference sequence). There are 15 residues in the CDR3. V shed 6 bases, J shed 4 bases, and the junction held 8 bases outside the gene matches. Here the CDR3 DNA reads TGTGCCAGTAGCACGGGACAGGGGTGGATCTATGGCTACACCTTC. It translates to CASSTGQGWIYGYTF. Drawing the rest from reference TRBV19 and TRBJ1-2, the complete variable domain is DGGITQSPKYLFRKEGQNVTLSCEQNLNHDAMYWYRQDPGQGLRLIYYSQIVNDFQKGDIAEGYSVSREKKESFPLTVTSAQKNPTAFYLCASSTGQGWIYGYTFGSGTRLTVV.

The chain joins TRBV9 to TRBJ2-7; 8 positions agree with TRBD2. J lost 0 bases, V lost 0 bases, and 5 bases had no gene match. CDR1 is SGDLS and CDR2 is YYNGEE in the germline V gene. The CDR3 has 16 amino acids. For the CDR3, the DNA is TGTGCCAGCAGCGTAGGCACGGGGGGGAGCTCCTACGAGCAGTACTTC. Translation: CASSVGTGGSSYEQYF.

The V and J genes are TRBV15 and TRBJ2-4, with D possibly matching TRBD2 (5 bases). Trimming removed 3 bases from V and 6 bases from J, with 15 bases in between. CDR3 length equals 15 residues. CDR1 and CDR2 (germline): LNHNV, YYDKDF (reference sequence). Here the CDR3 reads CATSSNFGVGNIQYF. CDR3 bases: TGTGCCACCAGCAGTAACTTCGGGGTGGGAAACATTCAGTACTTC.

The chain carries TRBV4-2 and TRBJ2-3, with 10 bases lining up with TRBD2. Trimming removed 4 bases from V and 6 bases from J; junction bases left unmatched: 10. CDR1 and CDR2 (germline): LGHNA, YNFKEQ. The CDR3 is made up of 16 amino acids. CDR3 amino acids: CASSPPSGGAPDTQYF. The CDR3 DNA is TGTGCCAGCAGCCCGCCGAGCGGGGGGGCCCCCGATACGCAGTATTTT.

This clone was found a few times. The chain uses TRBV10-2 and TRBJ2-3; 15 positions agree with TRBD2. V trimming: 8 bases; J trimming: 0 bases; junction bases outside the gene matches: 3. CDR1 is WSHSY and CDR2 is SAAADI in the germline V gene. The CDR3 sequence is 16 residues long. DNA for the CDR3: TGCGCCAGCGGGGGACTAGCGGGGGGTAGCACAGATACGCAGTATTTT. Encoded protein: CASGGLAGGSTDTQYF.

This clone has only a few counts. The J gene is TRBJ2-2, the V gene TRBV9; 7 bases fit TRBD2. Germline V gene sequence: CDR1 SGDLS, CDR2 YYNGEE. V was clipped by 0 bases and J by 7 bases; unmatched bases: 9. There are 16 residues in the CDR3. CDR3 residues: CASSVAAGAGDGELFF. The DNA for the CDR3 is TGTGCCAGCAGCGTAGCTGCAGGCGCGGGGGACGGGGAGCTGTTTTTT.

The CDR3 reads CAWSVSGYEQYF. CDR3 nucleotide sequence: TGTGCCTGGAGTGTGAGCGGGTACGAGCAGTACTTC. This rearrangement joins TRBV30 to TRBJ2-7; a possible D gene is TRBD2 (6 bases). Germline CDR1 reads GTSNPN; CDR2 reads SVGIG (reference sequence). CDR3 length equals 12 residues. V was clipped by 0 bases and J by 4 bases, with 7 bases between them.

This clone was recorded only once. The chain couples TRBV7-9 to TRBJ2-7, with 10 bases aligning to TRBD1. V was clipped by 5 bases and J by 4 bases; unmatched bases: 8. This CDR3 region has 15 residues. Per the germline V gene, CDR1 is SEHNR and CDR2 is FQNEAQ (reference sequence). The chain's CDR3 is CASSPFRTGGYEQYF. CDR3 DNA sequence: TGTGCCAGCAGCCCTTTCCGGACAGGGGGGTACGAGCAGTACTTC.

This chain links TRBV5-1 with TRBJ2-6; tentative D call: TRBD2 (6 bases). V was cut by 2 bases and J by 2 bases, with 11 bases left in between. The CDR3 loop spans 16 amino acids. Germline V lookup: CDR1 SGHRS, CDR2 YFSETQ. DNA for the CDR3: TGCGCCAGCAGCTTAGCGGGTTTCGCTGGGGCCAACGTCCTGACTTTC. This sequence encodes CASSLAGFAGANVLTF.

This clone was recorded only once. V and J are TRBV7-3 and TRBJ2-2, with TRBD2 matching 9 bases. The CDR3 runs to 17 residues. The V gene end was trimmed by 2 bases and the J gene end by 0 bases; junction bases not matched to a gene: 4. CDR1 is SGHTA, CDR2 FQGTGA, per germline. The chain's CDR3 is CASSLLGGGANTGELFF. In nucleotides, the CDR3 is TGTGCCAGCAGCTTATTGGGCGGGGGGGCGAACACCGGGGAGCTGTTTTTT.

V usage is TRBV5-6 and J usage is TRBJ2-5, with D perhaps TRBD2 (5 bases). The CDR3 totals 15 residues. The V end was cut by 2 bases, the J end by 2 bases, with 13 bases between. Looked up from germline, CDR1 is SGHDT and CDR2 is YYEEEE. The CDR3 DNA reads as TGTGCCAGCAGCTTAAGAGGGATTGGTCAAGAGACCCAGTACTTC. The encoded protein is CASSLRGIGQETQYF.

The rearrangement uses TRBV6-1 and TRBJ1-2; 10 bases line up with TRBD1. The CDR3 length is 15 residues. The germline CDR1 and CDR2 sequences are MNHNS and SASEGT. V was clipped by 3 bases and J by 3 bases; unmatched bases: 4. CDR3 nucleotides: TGTGCCAGCAGTGATCCCGGGACAGGGGACTATGGCTACACCTTC. This translates into CASSDPGTGDYGYTF.

The gene calls are TRBV5-6 and TRBJ1-2, with 7 bases aligning to TRBD1. V dropped 4 bases and J dropped 1; count of bases not matched to a gene: 10. The germline V gene encodes CDR1 SGHDT and CDR2 YYEEEE. The CDR3 loop spans 16 amino acids. CDR3 DNA: TGTGCCAGCAGCCCCGAGGGGGACAGAATTAACTATGGCTACACCTTC. Translation gives CASSPEGDRINYGYTF.